This is a list of T cell receptor beta chains from one sample in a study of OX40 agonist ivuxolimab in advanced cancers. Sequenced by immunoSEQ multiplex PCR; TCRdb stores in-frame clones only, minus some. The data contain some 86,000 clones, more than 90% of them seen just once; the ten biggest clones take up 7.1%. The starting material was CD4+ or CD8+ T cells sorted from blood, obtained in a trial of the OX40 agonist ivuxolimab. The receptor source for this set is an adult with an advanced solid tumor such as melanoma, head and neck, liver or kidney cancer. CDR3s include the opening cysteine and the closing phenylalanine or tryptophan. D genes are given only for firm matches. Some rows have no size entry. The others give once, few or many, or a class for an expanded clone.

clone_size: .; d_call: TRBD2; j_call: TRBJ2-3; v_call: TRBV28; cdr3_aa: CASRGPRLATDTQYF; cdr3_nt: TGTGCCAGCAGAGGCCCGAGACTAGCGACAGATACGCAGTATTTT
clone_size: .; d_call: TRBD2; j_call: TRBJ2-1; v_call: TRBV4-1; cdr3_aa: CASSQDGGGSLLQGEQFF; cdr3_nt: TGCGCCAGCAGCCAAGACGGGGGAGGGAGCCTTCTACAAGGGGAGCAGTTCTTC
clone_size: .; d_call: .; j_call: TRBJ1-1; v_call: TRBV7-9; cdr3_aa: CASNKRRLNTEAFF; cdr3_nt: TGTGCCAGCAATAAGAGGAGACTGAACACTGAAGCTTTCTTT
clone_size: .; d_call: .; j_call: TRBJ1-5; v_call: TRBV2; cdr3_aa: CASTGDPNQPQHF; cdr3_nt: TGTGCCAGCACAGGGGATCCCAATCAGCCCCAGCATTTT
clone_size: .; d_call: .; j_call: TRBJ2-5; v_call: TRBV5-1; cdr3_aa: CASSLDGQIQETQYF; cdr3_nt: TGCGCCAGCAGCTTGGATGGACAGATCCAAGAGACCCAGTACTTC
clone_size: .; d_call: TRBD1; j_call: TRBJ2-4; v_call: TRBV19; cdr3_aa: CASSIDGTGIGAKNIQYF; cdr3_nt: TGTGCCAGTAGTATAGACGGGACAGGGATTGGAGCCAAAAACATTCAGTACTTC
clone_size: once; d_call: TRBD2; j_call: TRBJ2-7; v_call: TRBV5-1; cdr3_aa: CASSPNPGGPYEQYF; cdr3_nt: TGCGCCAGCAGCCCAAATCCGGGAGGGCCCTACGAGCAGTACTTC
clone_size: .; d_call: .; j_call: TRBJ1-2; v_call: TRBV25-1; cdr3_aa: CASSPPAPLYGYTF; cdr3_nt: TGTGCCAGCAGTCCCCCGGCCCCGCTCTATGGCTACACCTTC
clone_size: .; d_call: .; j_call: TRBJ2-2; v_call: TRBV10-3; cdr3_aa: CAIRETGRSGELFF; cdr3_nt: TGTGCCATCAGGGAAACAGGGCGATCCGGGGAGCTGTTTTTT
clone_size: .; d_call: .; j_call: TRBJ2-2; v_call: TRBV11-2; cdr3_aa: CASSLVSAGWGTGELFF; cdr3_nt: TGTGCCAGCAGCTTAGTGTCGGCAGGGTGGGGCACCGGGGAGCTGTTTTTT
clone_size: .; d_call: .; j_call: TRBJ2-2; v_call: TRBV7-9; cdr3_aa: CASSLDLGWAENTGELFF; cdr3_nt: TGTGCCAGCAGCTTAGATCTGGGTTGGGCCGAAAACACCGGGGAGCTGTTTTTT
clone_size: .; d_call: .; j_call: TRBJ1-1; v_call: TRBV9; cdr3_aa: CASSVATNTEAFF; cdr3_nt: TGTGCCAGCAGCGTAGCTACTAACACTGAAGCTTTCTTT
clone_size: .; d_call: TRBD2; j_call: TRBJ2-3; v_call: TRBV6-5; cdr3_aa: CASSYQREMDTQYF; cdr3_nt: TGTGCCAGCAGTTACCAGCGGGAGATGGATACGCAGTATTTT
clone_size: .; d_call: .; j_call: TRBJ1-4; v_call: TRBV9; cdr3_aa: CASSSTGGANEKLFF; cdr3_nt: TGTGCCAGCAGCTCGACAGGTGGAGCTAATGAAAAACTGTTTTTT
clone_size: .; d_call: .; j_call: TRBJ2-3; v_call: TRBV6-4; cdr3_aa: CASSDTSTDTQYF; cdr3_nt: TGTGCCAGCAGTGACACTAGCACAGATACGCAGTATTTT
clone_size: few; d_call: TRBD1; j_call: TRBJ2-7; v_call: TRBV7-2; cdr3_aa: CASSTGQGTLWRNEQYF; cdr3_nt: TGTGCCAGCAGCACGGGACAGGGGACCCTATGGAGGAACGAGCAGTACTTC
clone_size: .; d_call: TRBD1; j_call: TRBJ1-4; v_call: TRBV7-8; cdr3_aa: CASSAGQLNEKLFF; cdr3_nt: TGTGCCAGCAGCGCGGGACAGCTTAATGAAAAACTGTTTTTT
clone_size: .; d_call: .; j_call: TRBJ1-5; v_call: TRBV6-1; cdr3_aa: CASSRSADQPQHF; cdr3_nt: TGTGCCAGCAGTCGTTCGGCGGATCAGCCCCAGCATTTT
clone_size: once; d_call: TRBD1; j_call: TRBJ1-5; v_call: TRBV28; cdr3_aa: CASRGRTGVGQPQHF; cdr3_nt: TGTGCCAGCAGAGGAAGGACAGGGGTCGGTCAGCCCCAGCATTTT
clone_size: .; d_call: .; j_call: TRBJ1-1; v_call: TRBV10-2; cdr3_aa: CASGKQSMNTEAFF; cdr3_nt: TGCGCCAGCGGGAAACAGTCCATGAACACTGAAGCTTTCTTT
clone_size: .; d_call: .; j_call: TRBJ2-3; v_call: TRBV6-1; cdr3_aa: CASSTDRTSTDTQYF; cdr3_nt: TGTGCCAGCAGTACTGACAGGACTAGCACAGATACGCAGTATTTT
clone_size: .; d_call: .; j_call: TRBJ2-7; v_call: TRBV6-6; cdr3_aa: CASSPRTGLYEQYF; cdr3_nt: TGTGCCAGCAGTCCCAGGACGGGTCTCTACGAGCAGTACTTC
clone_size: .; d_call: TRBD1; j_call: TRBJ2-6; v_call: TRBV18; cdr3_aa: CASSPLRTGLGANVLTF; cdr3_nt: TGTGCCAGCTCACCCCTCCGGACAGGGTTGGGGGCCAACGTCCTGACTTTC
clone_size: .; d_call: TRBD1; j_call: TRBJ2-1; v_call: TRBV9; cdr3_aa: CASRGTGVQSEQFF; cdr3_nt: TGTGCCAGCAGGGGGACAGGCGTTCAGAGTGAGCAGTTCTTC
clone_size: .; d_call: TRBD1; j_call: TRBJ1-2; v_call: TRBV19; cdr3_aa: CASSSSSSGTAVYGYTF; cdr3_nt: TGTGCCAGTAGTAGCAGCTCCTCGGGGACAGCCGTCTATGGCTACACCTTC
clone_size: .; d_call: .; j_call: TRBJ2-1; v_call: TRBV7-6; cdr3_aa: CASSLDYSYNEQFF; cdr3_nt: TGTGCCAGCAGCTTAGATTACTCCTACAATGAGCAGTTCTTC
clone_size: once; d_call: .; j_call: TRBJ1-4; v_call: TRBV6-1; cdr3_aa: CASGALDEKLFF; cdr3_nt: TGTGCCTCAGGGGCCCTCGATGAAAAACTGTTTTTT
clone_size: .; d_call: .; j_call: TRBJ2-4; v_call: TRBV10-3; cdr3_aa: CAISESAGSKNIQYF; cdr3_nt: TGTGCCATCAGTGAGTCGGCAGGTTCCAAAAACATTCAGTACTTC
clone_size: .; d_call: .; j_call: TRBJ2-5; v_call: TRBV27; cdr3_aa: CASSLYIPGIQETQYF; cdr3_nt: TGTGCCAGCAGTTTATACATCCCCGGGATACAAGAGACCCAGTACTTC
clone_size: .; d_call: .; j_call: TRBJ2-7; v_call: TRBV7-7; cdr3_aa: CASSLAFGQSYEQYF; cdr3_nt: TGTGCTAGCAGCTTAGCTTTTGGACAGTCCTACGAGCAGTACTTC
clone_size: .; d_call: .; j_call: TRBJ1-5; v_call: TRBV7-8; cdr3_aa: CASSLRSLSGQPQHF; cdr3_nt: TGTGCCAGCAGCTTACGGAGTTTGAGTGGTCAGCCCCAGCATTTT
clone_size: .; d_call: .; j_call: TRBJ1-1; v_call: TRBV19; cdr3_aa: CASSILGWAFF; cdr3_nt: TGTGCCAGTAGTATTCTGGGGTGGGCTTTCTTT
clone_size: .; d_call: .; j_call: TRBJ2-5; v_call: TRBV5-1; cdr3_aa: CASSLSQETQYF; cdr3_nt: TGCGCCAGCAGCTTGAGTCAAGAGACCCAGTACTTC
clone_size: .; d_call: .; j_call: TRBJ2-7; v_call: TRBV19; cdr3_aa: CASSIGGAVDEQYF; cdr3_nt: TGTGCCAGTAGTATAGGAGGGGCCGTCGACGAGCAGTACTTC
clone_size: .; d_call: .; j_call: TRBJ1-6; v_call: TRBV7-8; cdr3_aa: CASRTQGGNSPLHF; cdr3_nt: TGTGCCAGCAGGACACAGGGAGGAAATTCACCCCTCCACTTT
clone_size: .; d_call: .; j_call: TRBJ2-2; v_call: TRBV5-6; cdr3_aa: CASSLVVARNTGELFF; cdr3_nt: TGTGCCAGCAGCTTGGTGGTGGCTAGGAACACCGGGGAGCTGTTTTTT
clone_size: .; d_call: .; j_call: TRBJ1-1; v_call: TRBV5-1; cdr3_aa: CASSSRTGTEAFF; cdr3_nt: TGCGCCAGCAGCTCACGGACGGGCACTGAAGCTTTCTTT
clone_size: .; d_call: TRBD1; j_call: TRBJ2-3; v_call: TRBV10-3; cdr3_aa: CAISWTGRGTDTQYF; cdr3_nt: TGTGCCATCAGTTGGACAGGGAGAGGGACAGATACGCAGTATTTT
clone_size: .; d_call: TRBD1; j_call: TRBJ1-2; v_call: TRBV19; cdr3_aa: CASSMEETGGYTF; cdr3_nt: TGTGCCAGTAGTATGGAGGAGACAGGGGGCTACACCTTC
clone_size: few; d_call: .; j_call: TRBJ1-1; v_call: TRBV29-1; cdr3_aa: CRAGNTEAFF; cdr3_nt: TGCCGGGCGGGGAACACTGAAGCTTTCTTT
clone_size: .; d_call: .; j_call: TRBJ2-5; v_call: TRBV2; cdr3_aa: CASRGRLAWEEETQYF; cdr3_nt: TGTGCCAGCAGGGGAAGGCTGGCTTGGGAGGAAGAGACCCAGTACTTC
clone_size: .; d_call: .; j_call: TRBJ1-5; v_call: TRBV27; cdr3_aa: CASSFWGGNQPQHF; cdr3_nt: TGTGCCAGCAGTTTTTGGGGGGGAAATCAGCCCCAGCATTTT
clone_size: few; d_call: .; j_call: TRBJ2-2; v_call: TRBV7-3; cdr3_aa: CASSPPRGRSTGELFF; cdr3_nt: TGTGCCAGCAGCCCGCCCCGTGGCCGTAGCACCGGGGAGCTGTTTTTT
clone_size: .; d_call: TRBD1; j_call: TRBJ2-3; v_call: TRBV14; cdr3_aa: CASSQIPGQGSDTQYF; cdr3_nt: TGTGCCAGCAGCCAAATACCGGGACAGGGTTCAGATACGCAGTATTTT
clone_size: .; d_call: .; j_call: TRBJ2-7; v_call: TRBV5-1; cdr3_aa: CASTSYSQGWGERRASEQYF; cdr3_nt: TGCGCCAGCACTTCCTATTCACAGGGTTGGGGCGAGCGAAGGGCGAGCGAGCAGTACTTC
clone_size: .; d_call: TRBD2; j_call: TRBJ2-1; v_call: TRBV7-3; cdr3_aa: CASSKGAGGTNEQFF; cdr3_nt: TGTGCCAGCAGCAAGGGGGCGGGAGGGACAAATGAGCAGTTCTTC